These 10 T cell receptor beta chains came from one sample sequenced in a study of CD8 T cells in ankylosing spondylitis. No antigen has been assigned to these receptors. Study-level results: In ankylosing spondylitis blood, a motif of 7 to 9 highly homologous TCR beta variants appeared characteristic.

One entry per CDR3 protein, called by TCRdb with MiXCR from the 5' RACE reads. The data show a few hundred thousand distinct CDR3 sequences, approximately 16% seen once. Sequencing was done on a sample of blood, either unsorted or a sorted T cell fraction (not recorded which). These receptors originate from a male donor with ankylosing spondylitis.

This clonotype was seen only a few times. V usage is TRBV2 and J usage is TRBJ2-1, with D unclear. Germline values: CDR1 SNHLY, CDR2 FYNNEI. There are 15 residues in the CDR3. The V and J ends lost 2 bases and 1 base respectively, with 9 bases between them. The CDR3 region is CASSELTGSYNEQFF. As DNA, the CDR3 is TGTGCCAGCAGTGAACTCACCGGTTCCTACAATGAGCAGTTCTTC. The complete variable domain, with remaining parts taken from reference TRBV2 and TRBJ2-1, reads EPEVTQTPSHQVTQMGQEVILRCVPISNHLYFYWYRQILGQKVEFLVSFYNNEISEKSEIFDDQFSVERPDGSNFTLKIRSTKLEDSAMYFCASSELTGSYNEQFFGPGTRLTVL.

The rearrangement uses TRBV7-9 and TRBJ2-3; D is tentatively TRBD1 or TRBD2 (5 bases each). In germline, CDR1 is SEHNR, CDR2 FQNEAQ (reference sequence). Deletions cut 8 bases from V and 5 bases from J, with 26 bases between. The CDR3 sequence is 17 residues long. The CDR3 DNA follows: TGTGCCAGCTCGTTTAGTCCCCGAGGGGCAGAGAGAGATACGCAGTATTTT. Protein sequence: CASSFSPRGAERDTQYF.

The chain combines TRBV4-3 with TRBJ2-1; D is possibly TRBD2 (6 bases). The CDR3 is 15 amino acids. V was cut by 4 bases and J by 1 base, with 11 bases left in between. Germline-derived CDR1 and CDR2 are LGHNA and YSLEER. CDR3 bases: TGCGCCAGCAGCCCGTATCTAGCGTCCTACAATGAGCAGTTCTTC. As protein: CASSPYLASYNEQFF.

The genes are TRBV7-9 and TRBJ1-2; D might be TRBD1 (5 bases). Germline V gene sequence: CDR1 SEHNR, CDR2 FQNEAQ (reference sequence). V lost 1 base and J 3 bases, leaving 18 bases between the germline ends. The CDR3 runs 17 residues. Here the CDR3 reads CASSLVGQGPRDYGYTF. For the CDR3, the DNA is TGTGCCAGCAGCTTAGTAGGGCAGGGCCCGCGGGACTATGGCTACACCTTC.

This clonotype came up many times. The chain employs TRBV12-5 and TRBJ2-7, with a weak D call TRBD1 (5 bases). This CDR3 contains 15 residues. Between the trimmed V and J ends, which lost 3 bases and 5 bases, there was a span of 17 bases. Germline CDR1 LGHNT, CDR2 FRNRAP. CDR3 nucleotides: TGTGCTAGTGGTTTTCAGGGTCTAGGCTACCACGAGCAGTACTTC. Its translation is CASGFQGLGYHEQYF.

This clonotype was seen a few times. This sequence joins TRBV6-2 or TRBV6-3 and TRBJ2-7; TRBD1 aligns across 8 bases. With V trimmed by 5 bases and J by 2 bases, 5 bases remained unmatched. CDR1 MNHEY and CDR2 SVGEGT come from the germline V gene. This CDR3 region has 14 residues. CDR3 nucleotide sequence: TGTGCCAGCAGTCCGGGACAGGCGACCTACGAGCAGTACTTC. This encodes CASSPGQATYEQYF.

This clonotype turned up a few times. This chain's CDR3 is CASSLPGLAGDGGTDTQYF. In DNA form, the CDR3 reads TGTGCCAGCAGCCTACCGGGACTAGCGGGGGACGGGGGCACAGATACGCAGTATTTT. The rearrangement uses TRBV11-1 and TRBJ2-3; 14 bases are a match to TRBD2. V was pared by 5 bases and J by 1 base, with 11 bases of the junction left unmatched. The CDR3 consists of 19 residues. Germline assignment: CDR1 SGHAT and CDR2 FQDESV (reference sequence).

Here the CDR3 DNA reads TGTGCCAGTAGTATAGGTTTGGGGTCCGGGGAGCTGTTTTTT. It specifies CASSIGLGSGELFF. The chain recombines TRBV19 with TRBJ2-2; no reliable D call. The CDR3 is made up of 14 amino acids. The V end was cut by 1 base, the J end by 6 bases, with 9 bases between. Germline V lookup: CDR1 LNHDA, CDR2 SQIVND (reference sequence).

This clonotype was found a few times. The chain uses TRBV6-2 or TRBV6-3 and TRBJ2-7, with a weak D call TRBD2 (5 bases). The CDR3 sequence is 14 residues long. The germline V and J ends were trimmed by 7 bases and 2 bases, with 15 bases remaining between them. Per germline, CDR1 MNHEY and CDR2 SVGEGT. Here the CDR3 reads CASTQEKRTYEQYF. CDR3 nucleotides: TGTGCCAGCACCCAGGAAAAGCGGACCTACGAGCAGTACTTC.

This clonotype was observed a few times. The J gene is TRBJ1-6, the V gene TRBV4-1, with a tentative D call TRBD1 (5 bases). The CDR3 runs to 14 residues. Trimming cost V 0 bases and J 10 bases, with 10 bases left between them. The germline V gene encodes CDR1 MGHRA and CDR2 YSYEKL. CDR3 amino acids: CASSQETWGSPLHF. As DNA, the CDR3 is TGCGCCAGCAGCCAAGAGACATGGGGGTCACCCCTCCACTTT.